These 20 T cell receptor beta chains originate from one sample sequenced in a study of blood T cell repertoires in COVID-19. Clones were sequenced by immunoSEQ multiplex PCR, and TCRdb holds only the in-frame ones, with some missing. This sample yields 270,000 or so clones, of which about nine tenths are seen a single time; 0.94% belongs to the top ten. Sequenced sample: peripheral blood. The receptors stem from a woman between 40 and 50 years old who had recovered from COVID-19.

The chain uses TRBV27 and TRBJ1-5; D perhaps matches TRBD1 (6 bases). Germline lookup yields CDR1 MNHEY and CDR2 SMNVEV (reference sequence). The CDR3 loop spans 16 amino acids. Trimming pared 2 bases from V and 2 bases from J, leaving 13 bases between. The CDR3 region is CASSLMGATGNQPQHF. CDR3 in DNA: TGTGCCAGCAGTTTAATGGGGGCGACAGGCAATCAGCCCCAGCATTTT.

The J gene is TRBJ2-1, the V gene TRBV5-1; TRBD1 matches at 8 bases. Trimming cost V 3 bases and J 8 bases; bases outside gene matches: 7. CDR1 SGHRS and CDR2 YFSETQ come from the germline V gene. The length of the CDR3 is 14 residues. The CDR3 region has the DNA TGCGCCAGCAGCTCGGGACAGGCTGAGGATGAGCAGTTCTTC. It is translated as CASSSGQAEDEQFF.

V usage is TRBV5-1 and J usage is TRBJ1-2; D not certain. From germline, CDR1 is SGHRS and CDR2 YFSETQ. Between the trimmed V and J ends, which lost 2 bases and 8 bases, there was a span of 16 bases. This CDR3 has 14 amino acids. For the CDR3, the DNA is TGCGCCAGCAGCTTCTCCGCGGCCTTCGAGGGCTACACCTTC. Translation: CASSFSAAFEGYTF. Full variable domain (missing parts from reference TRBV5-1 and TRBJ1-2): KAGVTQTPRYLIKTRGQQVTLSCSPISGHRSVSWYQQTPGQGLQFLFEYFSETQRNKGNFPGRFSGRQFSNSRSEMNVSTLELGDSALYLCASSFSAAFEGYTFGSGTRLTVV.

The rearrangement links TRBV28 to TRBJ1-1; maybe TRBD1 (5 bases). The V gene's germline CDR1 is MDHEN and CDR2 SYDVKM. CDR3 length equals 13 residues. The V end lost 5 bases, the J end lost 11 bases, and 18 bases lay between the germline ends. The CDR3 DNA sequence: TGTGCCAGCAGTCCAGACAGTCACCTCGGGGCTTTCTTT. It encodes CASSPDSHLGAFF.

The chain joins TRBV27 to TRBJ2-1, with 9 bases aligning to TRBD2. This CDR3 is 15 amino acids long. The germline V gene has CDR1 MNHEY and CDR2 SMNVEV (reference sequence). V lost 3 bases and J lost 3; bases outside the gene matches: 3. CDR3 sequence: CASSFTTSGYNEQFF. The CDR3 region has the DNA TGTGCCAGCAGTTTCACGACTAGCGGCTACAATGAGCAGTTCTTC.

The V gene is TRBV2, the J gene TRBJ2-7, with 8 bases matching TRBD1. V trimming: 7 bases; J trimming: 5 bases; junction bases outside the gene matches: 13. CDR3 length: 15 residues. CDR1 and CDR2 from the germline V gene are SNHLY and FYNNEI. The CDR3 DNA sequence: TGTGCCAGCACCCGAGGGACAGGCTTTTTCAACGAGCAGTACTTC. Translation: CASTRGTGFFNEQYF.

The chain has TRBV13 and TRBJ2-1; tentatively, D is TRBD2 (6 bases). Germline V gives CDR1 PRHDT, CDR2 FYEKMQ (reference sequence). The CDR3 runs to 15 residues. Deletions cut 3 bases from V and 0 bases from J, with 9 bases between. The chain's CDR3 is CASSFGGNSYNEQFF. CDR3 nucleotide sequence: TGTGCCAGCAGCTTCGGCGGGAACTCCTACAATGAGCAGTTCTTC. Based on the CDR3 plus reference TRBV13 and TRBJ2-1, the full variable domain is AAGVIQSPRHLIKEKRETATLKCYPIPRHDTVYWYQQGPGQDPQFLISFYEKMQSDKGSIPDRFSAQQFSDYHSELNMSSLELGDSALYFCASSFGGNSYNEQFFGPGTRLTVL.

The chain uses TRBV19 and TRBJ2-6; no clear D. This CDR3 is built from 14 residues. Trimming pared 3 bases from V and 4 bases from J, leaving 7 bases between. Germline V CDR1 and CDR2: LNHDA, SQIVND (reference sequence). The CDR3 DNA reads as TGTGCCAGTAGTATGCAGTCGGGGGCCAACGTCCTGACTTTC. Its protein product is CASSMQSGANVLTF.

The chain employs TRBV7-2 and TRBJ2-1; 12 bases match TRBD1. V lost 4 bases to trimming and J lost 6 bases; unmatched junction nucleotides: 7. Germline V gene sequence: CDR1 SGHTA, CDR2 FQGNSA. This CDR3 is built from 16 residues. The CDR3 protein is CASSSPGDRGRNEQFF. CDR3 nucleotide sequence: TGTGCCAGCAGCTCCCCCGGGGACAGGGGGCGCAATGAGCAGTTCTTC.

The chain links TRBV3-1 (or the pseudogene TRBV3-2) to TRBJ2-7; D gene ambiguous. Germline loops: CDR1 LGHDT, CDR2 YNNKEL (reference sequence). CDR3 length: 12 residues. With 1 base removed from V and 6 bases from J, the gap between germline ends came to 7 bases. CDR3 DNA: TGTGCCAGCAGCCAAGTCCGGTCCGAGCAGTACTTC. Its protein product is CASSQVRSEQYF.

The chain combines TRBV6-5 with TRBJ1-1, with 11 nucleotides matching TRBD1. Per germline, CDR1 MNHEY and CDR2 SVGAGI. Germline trimming cut 7 bases from V and 6 bases from J; bases unmatched to any gene: 7. The CDR3 consists of 14 residues. CDR3 residues: CASTPGQGGAEAFF. DNA for the CDR3: TGTGCCAGCACGCCGGGACAGGGGGGAGCTGAAGCTTTCTTT.

The V gene is TRBV3-1 (or the pseudogene TRBV3-2), the J gene TRBJ2-1, with 8 positions matching TRBD2. The CDR3 has 15 residues. The trim removed 4 bases at V and 12 bases at J, leaving 14 bases unmatched. Germline V gives CDR1 LGHDT, CDR2 YNNKEL (reference sequence). The CDR3 sequence: CASSLEGLVGGVQFF. The CDR3 coding sequence is TGTGCCAGCAGCCTCGAGGGACTAGTCGGCGGGGTGCAGTTCTTC.

This clone was recorded only once. The gene calls are TRBV24-1 and TRBJ2-7; a weak D match, TRBD2 (6 bases). Trimming cost V 9 bases and J 2 bases, with 16 bases left between them. The CDR3 has 14 amino acids. CDR1 KGHDR and CDR2 SFDVKD come from the germline V gene. The chain's CDR3 is CATSSVDYPYEQYF. The CDR3 nucleotides are TGTGCCACCTCCTCCGTGGACTATCCCTACGAGCAGTACTTC.

This clone was observed a single time. The rearrangement joins TRBV6-4 to TRBJ2-3; 8 bases fit TRBD2. After removal of 9 bases from V and 2 bases from J, the junction contained 16 bases not matched to a gene. The CDR3 runs 17 residues. Germline CDR1 MRHNA, CDR2 SNTAGT. Written as DNA, the CDR3 is TGTGCCAGTTTAGCTAGAACTAGCGGATCACCCACAGATACGCAGTATTTT. Translation gives CASLARTSGSPTDTQYF.

This chain uses TRBV7-8 with TRBJ2-1; no clear D. The CDR3 length is 15 residues. Germline CDR1 and CDR2: SGHVS and FQNEAQ. Trimming removed 5 bases from V and 6 bases from J, with 17 bases in between. The CDR3 DNA is TGTGCCAGCAGCAGAGCCGGTCTAGTCGGCAATGAGCAGTTCTTC. Translated: CASSRAGLVGNEQFF.

This chain connects TRBV3-1 (or the pseudogene TRBV3-2) to TRBJ1-1, with TRBD1 matching over 10 bases. The germline gives CDR1 LGHDT, CDR2 YNNKEL (reference sequence). The J segment lost 7 bases and the V segment lost 2 bases, leaving 7 bases of the junction unmatched. The CDR3 loop spans 15 amino acids. CDR3 bases: TGTGCCAGCAGCCAACCGGGACAGGGGAGTGATGAAGCTTTCTTT. It codes for CASSQPGQGSDEAFF.

This chain uses TRBV5-1 with TRBJ2-1, with 10 bases fitting TRBD1. Germline CDR1 reads SGHRS; CDR2 reads YFSETQ. The V segment lost 5 bases and the J segment 7 bases; nucleotides outside the gene matches: 6. This CDR3 has 14 amino acids. DNA for the CDR3: TGCGCCAGCAGGGCGGGACAGGGGAAGAATGAGCAGTTCTTC. It codes for CASRAGQGKNEQFF.

The chain employs TRBV6-2 or TRBV6-3 and TRBJ1-3; no reliable D call. This CDR3 has 16 amino acids. Germline loops: CDR1 MNHEY, CDR2 SVGEGT. Trimming stripped 0 bases from V and 2 bases from J, with 11 bases between. CDR3 residues: CASSYSYIGAGNTIYF. DNA for the CDR3: TGTGCCAGCAGTTACTCATACATCGGGGCTGGAAACACCATATATTTT.

The chain recombines TRBV9 with TRBJ2-5; a weak D match, TRBD2 (5 bases). CDR3 length: 15 amino acids. Germline V gene data show CDR1 as SGDLS and CDR2 as YYNGEE. Trimming took 1 base from V and 5 from J, leaving 15 bases between them. In nucleotides, the CDR3 is TGTGCCAGCAGCGTACTGGGTGGGAGTAGGGAGACCCAGTACTTC. Translation: CASSVLGGSRETQYF.

This rearrangement joins TRBV5-1 to TRBJ2-6; 12 nucleotides line up with TRBD2. V lost 3 bases to trimming and J lost 0 bases; unmatched junction nucleotides: 4. The CDR3 loop spans 18 amino acids. Germline V gene data show CDR1 as SGHRS and CDR2 as YFSETQ. The CDR3 here is CASSSGLAGPSGANVLTF. The DNA for the CDR3 is TGCGCCAGCAGCTCTGGACTAGCGGGACCCTCTGGGGCCAACGTCCTGACTTTC.